The clone carrying this T cell receptor (beta chain) occurred many times. RNA transcripts were the template for amplifying TCR beta CDR3 regions. Primed by the HTBI set, a first-round RT-PCR was run on the TCR CDR3. In TCRdb, the multiplex PCR reads were re-called with MiXCR into one record per CDR3 protein. Among hundreds of thousands of distinct CDR3 sequences listed, 35% to 40% were seen once. These data belong to a study of T cells in Graves' hyperthyroidism and ophthalmopathy. A roughly 10 ml volume of fresh peripheral blood provided the PBMCs. The CDR3 length is 16 residues. The germline gives CDR1 MGHDK, CDR2 SYGVNS. V lost 10 bases and J lost 2; bases outside the gene matches: 15.

Sequences were obtained from blood. This sequence originates from a man younger than 35 with Graves' hyperthyroidism. V and J are TRBV25-1 and TRBJ2-5; TRBD2 aligns across 8 bases. The CDR3 nucleotides read TGTGCCAATACGGGGGGGACAAGGGCTGAACAAGAGACCCAGTACTTC. Protein product: CANTGGTRAEQETQYF.